The following is a T cell receptor (beta chain) sequence with its context. Germline and junction disagree at one end, which may indicate a read error. A multiplex PCR was run with 60 Vbeta primers and 13 Jbeta primers. TCRdb's copy holds only in-frame clones and misses some; the assay was immunoSEQ multiplex PCR. The top ten hold nearly 4% of the sample, which has 110,000 to 150,000 clones, around 79% seen once. These data come from a study of cytomegalovirus exposure and HLA in healthy donors. CDR3 length equals 16 residues. Germline V gene sequence: CDR1 SEHNR, CDR2 FQNEAQ (reference sequence). Source material: PBMCs. This chain joins TRBV7-9 and TRBJ1-1, with 7 bases fitting TRBD1. The sequence derives from a male donor in good health and CMV-seronegative. Written as DNA, the CDR3 is TGTTCCAGCAGCTTAGGGGGCGGACGGCTGAACACTGAAGCTTTCTTT. Protein product: CSSSLGGGRLNTEAFF.